This note documents a single T cell receptor (beta chain) sequence. Germline CDR1 MNHEY, CDR2 SMNVEV (reference sequence). There are 15 residues in the CDR3. Trimming took off 1 base at V and 1 base at J, with 9 bases between the two ends. The treatment denotes: 19 received Ad26.COV2.S at low or high dose, single or two shots; several received placebo; per-sample allocation not given. Sampling happened 63 days after the first vaccine or placebo injection. Repertoires were generated with immunoSEQ multiplex PCR, while TCRdb's copy carries only in-frame clones and drops some. The table shows 300,000 to 400,000 clones, with roughly 81% occurring only once. The sample is drawn from a study of Ad26.COV2.S vaccination and SARS-CoV-2 variants. Overall study context: By the intramuscular route, Ad26.COV2.S was given once, or twice 56 days apart.

The specimen comprised peripheral blood, sampled in a trial of Ad26.COV2.S vaccine versus placebo. The sequence derives from a person between 18 and 65 years old who received the Ad26.COV2.S COVID-19 vaccine or a placebo. The chain combines TRBV27 with TRBJ2-3; a possible D gene is TRBD2 (6 bases). CDR3 sequence reads: CASSLLSGGTDTQYF. The CDR3 bases are TGTGCCAGCAGTTTATTATCGGGGGGCACAGATACGCAGTATTTT.